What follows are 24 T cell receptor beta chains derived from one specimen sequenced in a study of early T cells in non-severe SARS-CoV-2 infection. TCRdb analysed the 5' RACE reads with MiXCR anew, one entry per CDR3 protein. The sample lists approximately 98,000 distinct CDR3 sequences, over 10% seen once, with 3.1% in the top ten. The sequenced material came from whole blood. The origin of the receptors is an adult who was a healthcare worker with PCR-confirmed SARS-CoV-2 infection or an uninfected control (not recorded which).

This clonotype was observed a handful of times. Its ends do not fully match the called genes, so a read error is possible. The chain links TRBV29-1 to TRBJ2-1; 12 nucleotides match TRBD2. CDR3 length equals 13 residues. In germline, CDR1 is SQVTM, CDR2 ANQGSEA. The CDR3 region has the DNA TGCAGCGCTCCGACTAGCGGGAGAAATGAGCAGCTCTTC. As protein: CSAPTSGRNEQLF.

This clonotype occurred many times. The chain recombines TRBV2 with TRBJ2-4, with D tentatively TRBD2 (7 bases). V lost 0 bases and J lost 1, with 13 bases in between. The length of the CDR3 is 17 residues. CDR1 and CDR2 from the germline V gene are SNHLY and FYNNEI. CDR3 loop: CASSEALGGPAKNIQYF. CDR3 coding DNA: TGTGCCAGCAGTGAAGCGCTCGGGGGGCCGGCCAAAAACATTCAGTACTTC. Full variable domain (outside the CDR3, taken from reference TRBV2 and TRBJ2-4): EPEVTQTPSHQVTQMGQEVILRCVPISNHLYFYWYRQILGQKVEFLVSFYNNEISEKSEIFDDQFSVERPDGSNFTLKIRSTKLEDSAMYFCASSEALGGPAKNIQYFGAGTRLSVL.

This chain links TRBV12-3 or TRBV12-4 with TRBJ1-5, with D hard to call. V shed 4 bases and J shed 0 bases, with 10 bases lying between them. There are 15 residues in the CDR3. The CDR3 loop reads CASSYRAYSNQPQHF. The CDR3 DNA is TGTGCCAGCAGTTACCGGGCTTATAGCAATCAGCCCCAGCATTTT.

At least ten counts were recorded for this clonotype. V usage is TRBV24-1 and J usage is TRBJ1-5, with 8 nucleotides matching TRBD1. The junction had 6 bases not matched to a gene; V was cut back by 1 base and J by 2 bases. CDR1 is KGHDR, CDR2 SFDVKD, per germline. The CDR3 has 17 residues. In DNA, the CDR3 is TGTGCCACCAGTGATTTTACAGGGGGTCGGCGCAATCAGCCCCAGCATTTT. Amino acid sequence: CATSDFTGGRRNQPQHF.

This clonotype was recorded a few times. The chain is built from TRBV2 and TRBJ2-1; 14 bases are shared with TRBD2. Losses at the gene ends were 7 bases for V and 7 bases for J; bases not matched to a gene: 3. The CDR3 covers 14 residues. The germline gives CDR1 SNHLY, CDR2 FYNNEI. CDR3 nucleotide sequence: TGTGCCAGCACCGGGACTAGCGGGGGTAATGAGCAGTTCTTC. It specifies CASTGTSGGNEQFF.

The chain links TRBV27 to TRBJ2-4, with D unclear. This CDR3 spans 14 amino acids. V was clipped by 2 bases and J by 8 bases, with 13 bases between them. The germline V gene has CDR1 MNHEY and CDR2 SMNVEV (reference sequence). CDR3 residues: CASSLASRLDIQYF. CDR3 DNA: TGTGCCAGCAGTTTAGCTTCTCGCCTCGACATTCAGTACTTC.

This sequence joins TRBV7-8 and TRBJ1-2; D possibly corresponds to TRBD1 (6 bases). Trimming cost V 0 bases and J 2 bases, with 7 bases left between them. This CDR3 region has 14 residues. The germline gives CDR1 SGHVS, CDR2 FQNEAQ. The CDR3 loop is CASSLAQGNYGYTF. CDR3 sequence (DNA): TGTGCCAGCAGCTTAGCACAGGGAAACTATGGCTACACCTTC.

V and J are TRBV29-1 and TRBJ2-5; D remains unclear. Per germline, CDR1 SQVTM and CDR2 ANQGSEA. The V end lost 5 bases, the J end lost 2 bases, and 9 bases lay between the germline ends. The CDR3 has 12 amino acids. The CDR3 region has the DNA TGCAGCGTTAGGATCACTCAAGAGACCCAGTACTTC. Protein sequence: CSVRITQETQYF.

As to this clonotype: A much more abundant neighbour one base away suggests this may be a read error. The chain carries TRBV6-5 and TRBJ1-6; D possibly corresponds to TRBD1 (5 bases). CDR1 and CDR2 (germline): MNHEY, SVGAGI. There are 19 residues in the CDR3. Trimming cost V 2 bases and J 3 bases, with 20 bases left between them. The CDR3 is CASSYRDRLDSFYNSPLHF. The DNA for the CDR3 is TGTGCCAGCAGTTACCGCGACAGACTAGACAGCTTCTATAATTCACCCCTCCACTTT.

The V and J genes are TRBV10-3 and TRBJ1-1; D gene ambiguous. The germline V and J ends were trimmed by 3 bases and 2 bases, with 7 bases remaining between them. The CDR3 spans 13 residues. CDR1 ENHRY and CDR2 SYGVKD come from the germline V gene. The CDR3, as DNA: TGTGCCATCAGTGAATTGGGCAACACTGAAGCTTTCTTT. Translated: CAISELGNTEAFF.

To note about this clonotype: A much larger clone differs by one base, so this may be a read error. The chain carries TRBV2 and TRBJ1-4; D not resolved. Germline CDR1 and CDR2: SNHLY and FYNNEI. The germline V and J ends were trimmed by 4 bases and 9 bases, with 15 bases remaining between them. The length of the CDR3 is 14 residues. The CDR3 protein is CASSVGIKGKKLFF. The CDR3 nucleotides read TGTGCCAGCAGTGTGGGGATAAAGGGTAAAAAACTGTTTTTT.

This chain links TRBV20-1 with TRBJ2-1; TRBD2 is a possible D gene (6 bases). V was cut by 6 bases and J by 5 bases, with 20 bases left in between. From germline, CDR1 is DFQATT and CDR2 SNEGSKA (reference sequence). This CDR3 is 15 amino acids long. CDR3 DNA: TGCAGTGCGGGGGGACTCTCTTCATCCCACAATGAGCAGTTCTTC. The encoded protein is CSAGGLSSSHNEQFF.

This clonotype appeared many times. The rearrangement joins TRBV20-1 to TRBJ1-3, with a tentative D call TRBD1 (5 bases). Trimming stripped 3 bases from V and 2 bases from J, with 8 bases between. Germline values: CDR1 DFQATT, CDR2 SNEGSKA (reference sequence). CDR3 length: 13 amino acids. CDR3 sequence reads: CSASQGAGNTIYF. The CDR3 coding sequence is TGCAGTGCTAGCCAGGGAGCTGGAAACACCATATATTTT.

The CDR3 nucleotides are TGTGCCAGCAGCTTACTGAGCTCCTACAATGAGCAGTTCTTC. Residues: CASSLLSSYNEQFF. This chain uses TRBV13 with TRBJ2-1; the D is unclear. CDR3 length: 14 amino acids. Germline CDR1 and CDR2: PRHDT and FYEKMQ (reference sequence). Trimming left V 2 bases short and J 0 bases short, with 5 bases between.

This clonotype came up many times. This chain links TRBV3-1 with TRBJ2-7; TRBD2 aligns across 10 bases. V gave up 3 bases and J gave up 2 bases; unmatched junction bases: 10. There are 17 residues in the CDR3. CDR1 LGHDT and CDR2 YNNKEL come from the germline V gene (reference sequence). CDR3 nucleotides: TGTGCCAGCAGCCAGGGGATTAGCGGGGGGCCGACCTACGAGCAGTACTTC. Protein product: CASSQGISGGPTYEQYF.

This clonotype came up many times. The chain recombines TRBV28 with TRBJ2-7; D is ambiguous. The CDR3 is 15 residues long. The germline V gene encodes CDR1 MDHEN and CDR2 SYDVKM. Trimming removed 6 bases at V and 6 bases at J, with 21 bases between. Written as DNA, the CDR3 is TGTGCCAGCAGCCCCCTCGGCGACCCTCGTCTCGAGCAGTACTTC. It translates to CASSPLGDPRLEQYF.

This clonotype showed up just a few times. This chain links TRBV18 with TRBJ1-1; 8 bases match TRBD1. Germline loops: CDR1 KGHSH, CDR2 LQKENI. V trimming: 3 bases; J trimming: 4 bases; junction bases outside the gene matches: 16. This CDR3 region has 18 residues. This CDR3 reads CASSPIRGLDRGPTEAFF. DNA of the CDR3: TGTGCCAGCTCACCCATAAGGGGACTAGACAGGGGTCCCACTGAAGCTTTCTTT.

The CDR3 DNA reads as TGCGCCAGCAGCCAAGAGGAGACAGGGGGTTCCACAGATACGCAGTATTTT. Translation: CASSQEETGGSTDTQYF. The J gene is TRBJ2-3, the V gene TRBV4-1, with 9 nucleotides matching TRBD1. Germline values: CDR1 MGHRA, CDR2 YSYEKL. This CDR3 spans 17 amino acids. J gave up 2 bases and V 0 bases, and 6 bases lay outside the gene matches.

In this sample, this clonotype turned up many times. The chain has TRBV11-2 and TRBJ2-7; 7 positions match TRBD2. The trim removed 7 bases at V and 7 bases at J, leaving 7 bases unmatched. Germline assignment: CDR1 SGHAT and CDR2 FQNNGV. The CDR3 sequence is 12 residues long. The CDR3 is CASNGPSGEQYF. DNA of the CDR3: TGTGCCAGCAATGGGCCTAGCGGAGAGCAGTACTTC.

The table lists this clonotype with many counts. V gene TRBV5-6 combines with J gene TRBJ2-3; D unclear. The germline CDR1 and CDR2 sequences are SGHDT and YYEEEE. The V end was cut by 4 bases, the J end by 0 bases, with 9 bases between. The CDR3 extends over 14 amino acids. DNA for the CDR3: TGTGCCAGCAGCGTGGACCTCAGCACAGATACGCAGTATTTT. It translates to CASSVDLSTDTQYF.

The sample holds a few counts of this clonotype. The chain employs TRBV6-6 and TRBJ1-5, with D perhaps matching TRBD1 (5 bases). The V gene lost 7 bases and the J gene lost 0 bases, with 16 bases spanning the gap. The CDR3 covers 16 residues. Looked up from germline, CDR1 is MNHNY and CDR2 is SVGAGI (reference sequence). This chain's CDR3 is CASTKQDLGSNQPQHF. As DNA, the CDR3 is TGTGCCAGCACGAAACAGGATTTGGGTAGCAATCAGCCCCAGCATTTT.

The CDR3 DNA follows: TGCAGTGCTCCGGGGCAGGGCGCGAGAAATGAGCAGTTCTTC. Amino acid sequence: CSAPGQGARNEQFF. The chain combines TRBV20-1 with TRBJ2-1, with D perhaps matching TRBD1 or TRBD2 (5 bases each). V was clipped by 5 bases and J by 7 bases, with 18 bases between them. The CDR3 length is 14 residues. In germline, CDR1 is DFQATT, CDR2 SNEGSKA (reference sequence).

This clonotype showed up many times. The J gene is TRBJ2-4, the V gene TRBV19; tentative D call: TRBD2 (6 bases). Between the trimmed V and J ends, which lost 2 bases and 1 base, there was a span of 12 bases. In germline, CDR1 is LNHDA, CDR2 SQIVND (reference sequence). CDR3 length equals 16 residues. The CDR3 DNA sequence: TGTGCCAGTAGTATACAGGGAGGAGCGGCCAAAAACATTCAGTACTTC. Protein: CASSIQGGAAKNIQYF.

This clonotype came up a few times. CDR3 in amino acids: CASSHQGAGYTF. DNA for the CDR3: TGTGCCAGCAGCCATCAGGGTGCGGGCTACACCTTC. The chain employs TRBV3-1 and TRBJ1-2, with D possibly being TRBD1 (5 bases). V lost 3 bases to trimming and J lost 8 bases, with 10 bases between them. The germline CDR1 and CDR2 sequences are LGHDT and YNNKEL (reference sequence). The CDR3 sequence is 12 residues long.